This T cell receptor (beta chain) was sequenced in a study of long-term antiretroviral therapy in people with HIV. Study-wide findings and caveats: Transplant-donor-level diversity was not reached after ART, though diversity increased. Repertoires with HIV possessed tighter CDR3 length spans than those of controls.

Comments on this clone: The antigen is unknown.

At survey level, the immunoSEQ assay was run in its v3.0 version. Sequenced by immunoSEQ multiplex PCR; TCRdb stores in-frame clones only, minus some. The sample contains tens of thousands of clones, roughly 80% of which appear only once. CDR1 SGHNT and CDR2 YYREEE come from the germline V gene (reference sequence). The CDR3 sequence is 14 residues long. V was clipped by 2 bases and J by 5 bases, with 13 bases between them. The TCR sequence derives from a man in his forties or fifties with HIV. V usage is TRBV5-4 and J usage is TRBJ2-5, with D perhaps matching TRBD2 (7 bases). The starting material was unsorted PBMCs, obtained 0.4 years after starting antiretroviral therapy. CDR3 amino acids: CASSLGGAAETQYF. The DNA for the CDR3 is TGTGCCAGCAGCTTAGGGGGGGCCGCGGAGACCCAGTACTTC.